Listed below are T cell receptor beta chains from one sample, sequenced in a study of T cell responses to AZD1222 COVID-19 vaccine. Some clones are missing from TCRdb's copy, which holds only in-frame ones; the method was immunoSEQ multiplex PCR. Altogether about 120,000 clones are present, 70% to 90% being singletons, with the ten largest covering roughly 3.7%. The sample was peripheral blood, taken on day 0 of MenACWY control vaccination. Receptors originate from an adult in good health. Both conserved end residues are part of each CDR3. The D gene is left open where the match is weak. Size values are once, few and many counts, or a class for expanded clones, and some rows have none.

v_call,d_call,j_call,clone_size,cdr3_aa,cdr3_nt
TRBV28,NA,TRBJ2-3,NA,CASSTLLGHTDTQYF,TGTGCCAGCAGCACGTTATTAGGGCACACAGATACGCAGTATTTT
TRBV7-9,TRBD1,TRBJ1-2,NA,CASSPFWDSHGYTF,TGTGCCAGCAGCCCCTTCTGGGACAGTCATGGCTACACCTTC
TRBV18,NA,TRBJ1-2,NA,CASSSQGNYGYTF,TGTGCCAGCTCATCCCAGGGTAATTATGGCTACACCTTC
TRBV12-3/TRBV12-4,TRBD2,TRBJ2-3,once,CASRRGGTDTQYF,TGTGCCAGCAGACGGGGGGGCACAGATACGCAGTATTTT
TRBV5-6,NA,TRBJ1-3,NA,CASSLAGFSGNTIYF,TGTGCCAGCAGCTTGGCTGGGTTCTCTGGAAACACCATATATTTT
TRBV6-2/TRBV6-3,NA,TRBJ1-1,NA,CASSPGGVNTEAFF,TGTGCCAGCAGCCCGGGGGGGGTGAACACTGAAGCTTTCTTT
TRBV7-9,NA,TRBJ1-6,NA,CASSLVQVSSYNSPLHF,TGTGCCAGCAGCCTCGTACAGGTTAGCTCCTATAATTCACCCCTCCACTTT
TRBV19,NA,TRBJ2-1,few,CASSRRRGRLLNEQFF,TGTGCCAGTAGTAGAAGGAGGGGCAGGTTGCTCAATGAGCAGTTCTTC
TRBV18,NA,TRBJ2-4,NA,CASSSNGPVLAKNIQYF,TGTGCCAGCTCAAGCAACGGCCCCGTTTTAGCCAAAAACATTCAGTACTTC
TRBV24-1,NA,TRBJ2-7,NA,CATSDLTSGLSYEQYF,TGTGCCACCAGTGATTTGACCTCAGGGTTATCCTACGAGCAGTACTTC
TRBV19,NA,TRBJ2-5,NA,CASGTRRGETQYF,TGTGCCAGTGGCACGAGGAGGGGAGAGACCCAGTACTTC
TRBV28,TRBD1,TRBJ1-6,NA,CASRSGQTYNSPLHF,TGTGCCAGCCGCTCGGGACAGACCTATAATTCACCCCTCCACTTT
TRBV19,NA,TRBJ1-5,once,CASSVDRNQPQHF,TGTGCCAGTAGCGTCGACAGGAATCAGCCCCAGCATTTT
TRBV7-9,TRBD2,TRBJ2-1,NA,CASSLGLAVFNEQFF,TGTGCCAGCAGCTTGGGACTAGCGGTGTTCAATGAGCAGTTCTTC
TRBV5-6,TRBD2,TRBJ2-2,NA,CASSLLLAGGITGELFF,TGTGCCAGCAGCCTACTCCTAGCGGGGGGCATCACCGGGGAGCTGTTTTTT
TRBV3-1/TRBV3-2,NA,TRBJ1-2,NA,CASSPWDGYGYTF,TGTGCCAGCAGCCCCTGGGACGGCTATGGCTACACCTTC
TRBV19,NA,TRBJ2-3,NA,CASSIFGSTDTQYF,TGTGCCAGTAGTATATTCGGGTCCACAGATACGCAGTATTTT
TRBV11-2,NA,TRBJ1-4,NA,CASSLRLSGSNEKLFF,TGTGCCAGCAGCTTAAGATTGAGTGGGTCTAATGAAAAACTGTTTTTT
TRBV11-2,TRBD2,TRBJ2-7,NA,CASDLAGTYEQYF,TGTGCCAGCGACCTAGCGGGGACCTACGAGCAGTACTTC
TRBV6-2/TRBV6-3,TRBD1,TRBJ1-5,NA,CASSTGVQPQHF,TGTGCCAGCAGTACAGGGGTCCAGCCCCAGCATTTT
TRBV9,NA,TRBJ1-1,NA,CASSLWDGLGHTEAFF,TGTGCCAGCAGCCTATGGGACGGCCTCGGGCACACTGAAGCTTTCTTT
TRBV11-2,NA,TRBJ1-6,NA,CASSPGTNNSPLHF,TGTGCCAGCAGCCCCGGGACGAATAATTCACCCCTCCACTTT
TRBV18,TRBD1,TRBJ2-2,NA,CASSQGQGNTGELFF,TGTGCCAGCTCCCAGGGACAGGGGAACACCGGGGAGCTGTTTTTT
TRBV4-1,TRBD2,TRBJ2-1,NA,CASSQDLTPRGDNEQFF,TGCGCCAGCAGCCAAGATTTAACGCCCCGGGGGGACAATGAGCAGTTCTTC
TRBV28,NA,TRBJ2-3,NA,CASSLWSGASTDTQYF,TGTGCCAGCAGTTTATGGTCAGGGGCTAGCACAGATACGCAGTATTTT